The clone carrying this T cell receptor (beta chain) was seen a single time. Its cognate antigen is unknown. Genomic DNA templated the TCR beta VDJ and CDR3 profiling. TCRdb re-analysed the reads in MiXCR, keeping a single row per CDR3 protein. The sample yields about 130,000 distinct CDR3 sequences, 40% to 60% seen once. These data originate in a study of CD8+CD57+ T cells in acquired aplastic anemia. Background on the study: Each DNA sample taken from sorted CD4+ and CD8+ cells came to about 3.4 ug on average. The study obtained 11 million or so reads on average for CD4+ cells from healthy donors.

J was trimmed by 1 base and V by 7 bases; bases with no gene match: 9. The CDR3 is made up of 14 amino acids. Germline V gene sequence: CDR1 SQVTM, CDR2 ANQGSEA. Study-level results: Between the patient and control groups, CD8+ Simpson's diversity did not differ significantly. Roughly 27 shared CD8+ CDR3s appeared highly expressed within patients' immunodominant clones.

The sample was sorted CD4+, CD8+, or CD8+CD57+ T cells (not recorded which) from PBMCs. The clonotype comes from a human donor in good health, serving as a control. The chain is built from TRBV29-1 and TRBJ1-1, with TRBD1 matching over 7 bases. CDR3 sequence (DNA): TGCAGCGCTGGAACGGGACAGACGAACACTGAAGCTTTCTTT. Residues: CSAGTGQTNTEAFF.